The text below deals with one TCR beta chain. Its specific antigen is unknown. No base quality information exists; no much larger clone differs at one position. V gives up 3 bases and J gives up 4 bases, and the segment between their germline ends measures 9 bases. The CDR3 covers 13 residues, taking in both the cysteine and the phenylalanine. Left in the record is the CDR3 DNA by itself, 39 bases read in frame from the first base. The germline V gene encodes CDR1 MNHEY and CDR2 SMNVEV (reference sequence). Collaborating institutions collected whole blood in K2EDTA tubes following their own protocols. For TCRbeta analysis, collaborators shipped samples in one of three forms: frozen whole blood, isolated PBMCs, or DNA extracted from either of those sample types. The immunoSEQ Assay, a bias-controlled multiplex PCR, was used to amplify TCRbeta CDR3 regions from genomic DNA. The original methods were these. Nucleated cell counts per sample were estimated from amplification of reference gene primers within the assay. To quantify the absolute abundance of each unique TCRbeta CDR3 rearrangement, sequence reads were collapsed and filtered. Productive Simpson clonality was computed per sample as the square root of Simpson's diversity index over productive rearrangements. This immuneACCESS table, as held by TCRdb, lists in-frame sequences with V and J called but not all clones. Of the missing ones, under half trace to an unresolved V gene in checked studies; the others have no known cause. V, J and clone size derive from that table, while D and trimming were established from the DNA sequence. This sample gives roughly 100,000 clones in total; about nine tenths of them show up just once. About 3.9% of the sample comes from the top ten.

The data were obtained in a study of blood T cell repertoires in COVID-19 (dated by TCRdb to about 2020). With regard to the full study: Samples covering the acute and convalescent phases of COVID-19 were provided by collaborators in the United States, Italy and Spain. The material from the prospective study consisted of cDNA or gDNA derived from T cells, B-cell-depleted T cells, or PBMCs. The dataset comprised deeply sampled blood TCRbeta repertoires from subjects exposed to, actively infected with, or recovered from COVID-19. A freely available public database, intended as a resource for researchers studying the immune response to SARS-CoV-2, is where the repertoires were released. The samples were drawn from two sources: the first 160 participants of the ongoing ImmuneRACE study, and approximately 1,300 subjects contributed by 6 global collaborators. The sample metadata nearly always contained a de-identified subject ID, COVID-19 status, age in years and sex. Where HLA class I and class II types were available, the types were taken from metadata supplied by the sample provider, not from assay-based typing.

What the authors observed across the whole study: The amount of clinical and demographic metadata varied by source and participant and was provided uncurated.

What was sequenced was peripheral blood. Recombination joined TRBV27 with TRBJ1-2; the D gene is possibly TRBD1, with 5 bases matching. This clonotype originated in a young man with acute or convalescent COVID-19. In nucleotide form, the sequence is TGTGCCAGCAGTTTGGGCGGGGGCTATGGCTACACCTTC. Its amino acids are CASSLGGGYGYTF.